Presented here are 14 T cell receptor beta chains from one specimen sequenced in a study of T-cell reconstitution after alpha-beta-depleted transplantation in children. A library of TCRbeta sequences, prepared with unique molecular identifiers, was generated. TCRdb ran MiXCR on the PCR reads and lists one entry per CDR3 protein. The table has 250,000 to 400,000 distinct CDR3 sequences, roughly 25% seen once. The sample was PBMCs, mostly from graft donor cells, taken 180 days after TCRalphabeta/CD19-depleted stem cell transplant. The receptors were gathered from a male patient younger than 18 who had a stem cell transplant for acute lymphoblastic leukemia, so the T cells may come from the graft donor.

V is TRBV20-1 and J is TRBJ2-7; D uncertain. The ends were cut back, 6 bases at V and 0 bases at J, with 15 bases in the middle. This CDR3 spans 14 amino acids. Germline V lookup: CDR1 DFQATT, CDR2 SNEGSKA (reference sequence). In DNA, the CDR3 is TGCAGTGCCCAGAGAAGAAGGCTCTCCTACGAGCAGTACTTC. Protein: CSAQRRRLSYEQYF.

This clonotype occurred a few times. This chain links TRBV5-1 with TRBJ2-7; possible D gene TRBD2, 7 bases. V shed 3 bases and J shed 1 base, with 14 bases lying between them. Per germline, CDR1 SGHRS and CDR2 YFSETQ. The CDR3 length is 15 residues. This chain's CDR3 is CASSYGQRGSYEQYF. Here the CDR3 DNA reads TGCGCCAGCAGCTATGGACAGCGGGGATCCTACGAGCAGTACTTC.

CDR3 nucleotide sequence: TGTGCCAGCAGCTGGACAGGGCAAACAGATACGCAGTATTTT. Protein: CASSWTGQTDTQYF. This chain connects TRBV5-6 to TRBJ2-3; 8 nucleotides line up with TRBD1. Germline assignment: CDR1 SGHDT and CDR2 YYEEEE. The CDR3 runs 14 residues. After removal of 3 bases from V and 3 bases from J, the junction contained 3 bases not matched to a gene.

V is TRBV6-5 and J is TRBJ2-1, with D possibly being TRBD2 (7 bases). V lost 1 base and J 5 bases, leaving 18 bases between the germline ends. The CDR3 runs 17 residues. Germline V gene sequence: CDR1 MNHEY, CDR2 SVGAGI. In DNA, the CDR3 is TGTGCCAGCAGTTACTACCGGGGGGCTAGCTTCCACAATGAGCAGTTCTTC. It is translated as CASSYYRGASFHNEQFF.

This clonotype was observed a handful of times. The rearrangement joins TRBV20-1 to TRBJ1-2, with a tentative D call TRBD1 (5 bases). Trimming shortened V by 3 bases and J by 4 bases, and 12 bases separated the two germline ends. The CDR3 is 13 amino acids. The germline V gene has CDR1 DFQATT and CDR2 SNEGSKA (reference sequence). The CDR3 coding sequence is TGCAGTGCTAGGTTACACGGGGGCTATGGCTACACCTTC. Translated, it gives CSARLHGGYGYTF.

The chain's CDR3 is CASSPLLLAGVSSTDTQYF. The CDR3 DNA reads as TGTGCCAGCAGCCCGCTTCTACTAGCGGGAGTATCAAGCACAGATACGCAGTATTTT. The chain employs TRBV4-2 and TRBJ2-3, with 11 bases matching TRBD2. With V trimmed by 4 bases and J by 0 bases, 12 bases remained unmatched. Germline V gene data show CDR1 as LGHNA and CDR2 as YNFKEQ. This CDR3 has 19 residues.

This clonotype turned up a few times. CDR3 DNA sequence: TGTGCCAGCTCGGAGTCCCTTGGGCGGGACCGCACCTACGAGCAGTACTTC. It translates to CASSESLGRDRTYEQYF. This chain links TRBV18 with TRBJ2-7; D possibly corresponds to TRBD2 (6 bases). V lost 6 bases and J 2 bases, leaving 23 bases between the germline ends. The CDR3 covers 17 residues. The germline V gene encodes CDR1 KGHSH and CDR2 LQKENI.

The chain has TRBV15 and TRBJ2-5, with D possibly matching TRBD2 (6 bases). From germline, CDR1 is LNHNV and CDR2 YYDKDF (reference sequence). The V end was cut by 3 bases, the J end by 5 bases, with 16 bases between. There are 15 residues in the CDR3. The CDR3 protein is CATSSPRGFGETQYF. In nucleotides, the CDR3 is TGTGCCACCAGCAGTCCCCGGGGGTTCGGGGAGACCCAGTACTTC.

The V gene is TRBV27, the J gene TRBJ2-7; D possibly corresponds to TRBD2 (6 bases). Trimming cost V 6 bases and J 2 bases, with 14 bases left between them. Germline-derived CDR1 and CDR2 are MNHEY and SMNVEV (reference sequence). This CDR3 contains 14 residues. The CDR3 sequence is CASRLLGGPYEQYF. The CDR3 DNA sequence: TGTGCCAGCAGATTACTGGGGGGTCCCTACGAGCAGTACTTC.

The chain uses TRBV27 and TRBJ2-1, with unresolved D. V was pared by 4 bases and J by 7 bases, with 8 bases between. This CDR3 contains 12 residues. Germline assignment: CDR1 MNHEY and CDR2 SMNVEV (reference sequence). CDR3 region: CASSSYGNEQFF. CDR3 bases: TGTGCCAGCAGTTCTTACGGTAATGAGCAGTTCTTC.

The CDR3: CASSQGRDGTGYNEQFF. The CDR3 DNA follows: TGCGCCAGCAGCCAAGGTCGTGACGGGACAGGGTACAATGAGCAGTTCTTC. This chain joins TRBV4-1 and TRBJ2-1; 9 bases are shared with TRBD1. This CDR3 contains 17 residues. Germline V lookup: CDR1 MGHRA, CDR2 YSYEKL. V shed 1 base and J 4 bases; nucleotides not matched to a gene: 8.

This clonotype occurred a few times. This chain's CDR3 is CASSAPDRVGANVLTF. DNA for the CDR3: TGCGCCAGCAGCGCTCCCGACAGGGTTGGGGCCAACGTCCTGACTTTC. The V call is TRBV5-1, the J call TRBJ2-6; TRBD1 matches 7 bases. After removal of 4 bases from V and 3 bases from J, the junction contained 7 bases not matched to a gene. CDR3 length: 16 amino acids. Germline assignment: CDR1 SGHRS and CDR2 YFSETQ. Supplemented by reference TRBV5-1 and TRBJ2-6, the full variable domain reads KAGVTQTPRYLIKTRGQQVTLSCSPISGHRSVSWYQQTPGQGLQFLFEYFSETQRNKGNFPGRFSGRQFSNSRSEMNVSTLELGDSALYLCASSAPDRVGANVLTFGAGSRLTVL.

This chain joins TRBV29-1 and TRBJ2-2, with D possibly called TRBD1 or TRBD2 (5 bases each). Germline assignment: CDR1 SQVTM and CDR2 ANQGSEA. V was trimmed by 0 bases and J by 4 bases, leaving 18 bases between them. The CDR3 has 17 residues. The CDR3 here is CSVEDPYMGPSTGELFF. CDR3 coding DNA: TGCAGCGTTGAAGATCCTTACATGGGACCCTCCACCGGGGAGCTGTTTTTT.

This chain uses TRBV15 with TRBJ2-7; D gene ambiguous. The germline gives CDR1 LNHNV, CDR2 YYDKDF (reference sequence). V lost 8 bases and J 2 bases, leaving 13 bases between the germline ends. This CDR3 is 13 amino acids long. The CDR3 DNA sequence: TGTGCCACCTCCCAGTTCCCAACCTACGAGCAGTACTTC. Translation gives CATSQFPTYEQYF. Combining the CDR3 with reference TRBV15 and TRBJ2-7 gives the whole variable domain DAMVIQNPRYQVTQFGKPVTLSCSQTLNHNVMYWYQQKSSQAPKLLFHYYDKDFNNEADTPDNFQSRRPNTSFCFLDIRSPGLGDTAMYLCATSQFPTYEQYFGPGTRLTVT.